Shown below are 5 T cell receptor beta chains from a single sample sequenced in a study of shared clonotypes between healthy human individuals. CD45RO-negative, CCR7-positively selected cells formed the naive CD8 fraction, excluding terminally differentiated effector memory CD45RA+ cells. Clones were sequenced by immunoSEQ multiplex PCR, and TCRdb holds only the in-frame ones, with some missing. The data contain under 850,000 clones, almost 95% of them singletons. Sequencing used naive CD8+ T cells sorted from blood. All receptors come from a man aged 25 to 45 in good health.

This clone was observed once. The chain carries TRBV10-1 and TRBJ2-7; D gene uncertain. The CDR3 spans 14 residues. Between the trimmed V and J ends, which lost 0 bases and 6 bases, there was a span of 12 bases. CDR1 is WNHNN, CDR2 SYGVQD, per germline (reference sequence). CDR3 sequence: CASSESIRPGEQYF. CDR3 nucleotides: TGCGCCAGCAGTGAGTCGATAAGACCAGGCGAGCAGTACTTC.

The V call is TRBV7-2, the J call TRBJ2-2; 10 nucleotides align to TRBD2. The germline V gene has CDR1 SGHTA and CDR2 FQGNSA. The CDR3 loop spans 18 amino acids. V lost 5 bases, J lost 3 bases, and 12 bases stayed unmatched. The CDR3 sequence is CASSLGLAGALDTGELFF. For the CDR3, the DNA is TGTGCCAGCAGCCTCGGTCTAGCGGGAGCTTTAGACACCGGGGAGCTGTTTTTT.

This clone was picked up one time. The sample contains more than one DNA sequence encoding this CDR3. The CDR3 sequence is CASSPAETQYF. The CDR3 bases are TGTGCCAGCAGTCCAGCAGAGACCCAGTACTTC. The chain uses TRBV7-9 and TRBJ2-5; no definite D call. The CDR3 length is 11 residues. Trimming left V 6 bases short and J 4 bases short, with 6 bases between. Germline loops: CDR1 SEHNR, CDR2 FQNEAQ (reference sequence).

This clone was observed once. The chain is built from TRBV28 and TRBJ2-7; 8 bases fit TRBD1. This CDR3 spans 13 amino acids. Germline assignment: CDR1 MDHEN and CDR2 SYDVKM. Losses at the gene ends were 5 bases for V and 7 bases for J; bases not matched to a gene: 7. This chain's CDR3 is CASSHRGIGEQYF. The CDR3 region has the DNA TGTGCCAGCAGTCACAGGGGGATAGGAGAGCAGTACTTC.

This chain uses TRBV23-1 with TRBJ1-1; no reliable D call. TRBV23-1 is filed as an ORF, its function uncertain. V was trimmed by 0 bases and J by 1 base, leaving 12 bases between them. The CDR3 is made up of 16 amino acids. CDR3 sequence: CASSQSPGAPNTEAFF. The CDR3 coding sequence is TGCGCCAGCAGTCAATCACCAGGTGCCCCGAACACTGAAGCTTTCTTT.